Below, one T cell receptor beta chain is given with its context. Its cognate antigen is unknown. There are 15 residues in the CDR3. The germline gives CDR1 SQVTM, CDR2 ANQGSEA. This specimen comes from a study of blood T cells in healthy people across ages. The study, taken as a whole, reports: A strong correlation was seen between TCR beta diversity and naive T cell percentage. Measured against age, TCR beta diversity per million T cells decreased in a roughly linear manner.

PCR was performed a second time for about 6 to 12 cycles using a sample-barcoded 5' primer and a J-beta primer mix. Each cDNA molecule was tagged by a template-switch adaptor that had 12 random nucleotides. TCRdb passed the 5' RACE reads through MiXCR, listing each CDR3 protein once. The sample holds around 1.5 million distinct CDR3 sequences, approximately 63% seen once. The clonotype was recovered from a man between 18 and 29 years old in good health. The specimen sequenced was blood. The chain combines TRBV29-1 with TRBJ2-1, with D perhaps matching TRBD1 or TRBD2 (6 bases each). Matching the DNA end better, TRBJ2-7 makes the J call doubtful. Written as DNA, the CDR3 is TGCAGCACACGGGGGCAGGCTAAATCCTACAATGAGCAGTACTTC. Translation: CSTRGQAKSYNEQYF.